The clone carrying this T cell receptor (beta chain) showed up many times. The target antigen is unknown. This specimen comes from a study of neurological immune-mediated disorders. From germline, CDR1 is MDHEN and CDR2 SYDVKM. Trimming at V came to 6 bases and at J to 5 bases, leaving 12 bases not matched to a gene. The CDR3 has 15 amino acids. cDNA was made by 5'RACE with 10-nucleotide random UMIs. TCRdb reprocessed the 5' RACE reads with MiXCR, giving one entry per CDR3 protein. The sample carries some 50,000 distinct CDR3 sequences, roughly 24% recorded once. Findings and caveats of the study: The level of TCR clonal expansion was highest in patients with HTLV-1-associated myelopathy and lowest in multiple sclerosis, where it fell below the level seen in healthy controls. Expanded clones shared no CDR3 amino acid sequences across subjects, suggesting private repertoires in all groups.

Sequencing input: PBMCs. This TCR was recovered from a woman aged 70 to 79 in good health. This chain connects TRBV28 to TRBJ1-1; TRBD1 matches at 7 bases. The CDR3 protein is CASSLYRGGETEAFF. The CDR3 DNA reads TGTGCCAGCAGCCTCTACAGGGGTGGGGAGACTGAAGCTTTCTTT.